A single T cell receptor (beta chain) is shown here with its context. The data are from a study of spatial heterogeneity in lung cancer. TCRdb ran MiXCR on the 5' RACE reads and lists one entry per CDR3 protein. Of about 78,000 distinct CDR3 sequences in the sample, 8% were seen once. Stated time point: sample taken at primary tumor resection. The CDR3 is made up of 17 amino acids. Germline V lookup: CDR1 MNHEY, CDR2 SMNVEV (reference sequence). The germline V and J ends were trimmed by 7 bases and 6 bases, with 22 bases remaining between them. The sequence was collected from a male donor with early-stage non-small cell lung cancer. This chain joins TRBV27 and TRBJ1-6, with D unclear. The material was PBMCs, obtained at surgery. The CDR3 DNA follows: TGTGCCAGCATTATCGGGTACTCCGTTTTCCCTAATTCACCCCTCCACTTT. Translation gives CASIIGYSVFPNSPLHF.